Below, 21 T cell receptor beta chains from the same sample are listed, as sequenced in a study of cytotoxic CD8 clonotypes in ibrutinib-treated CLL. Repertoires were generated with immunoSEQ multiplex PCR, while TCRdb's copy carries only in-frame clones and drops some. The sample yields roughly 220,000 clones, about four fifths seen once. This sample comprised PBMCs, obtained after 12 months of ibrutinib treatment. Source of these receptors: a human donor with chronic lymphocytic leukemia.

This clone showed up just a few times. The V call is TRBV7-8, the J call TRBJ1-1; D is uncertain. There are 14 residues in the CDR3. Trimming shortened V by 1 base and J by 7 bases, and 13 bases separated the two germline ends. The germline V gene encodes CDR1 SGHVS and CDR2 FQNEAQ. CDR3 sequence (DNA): TGTGCCAGCAGCTTAGGGGTGGGTCGGGGTGAAGCTTTCTTT. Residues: CASSLGVGRGEAFF.

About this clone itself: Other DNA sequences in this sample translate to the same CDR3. In nucleotides, the CDR3 is TGTGCCAGCAGTCCGACAGGGGTCTACAATGAGCAGTTCTTC. Translating gives CASSPTGVYNEQFF. This sequence joins TRBV27 and TRBJ2-1; TRBD1 aligns across 8 bases. The germline V gene has CDR1 MNHEY and CDR2 SMNVEV (reference sequence). J lost 3 bases, V lost 5 bases, and 3 bases had no gene match. The CDR3 is 14 amino acids.

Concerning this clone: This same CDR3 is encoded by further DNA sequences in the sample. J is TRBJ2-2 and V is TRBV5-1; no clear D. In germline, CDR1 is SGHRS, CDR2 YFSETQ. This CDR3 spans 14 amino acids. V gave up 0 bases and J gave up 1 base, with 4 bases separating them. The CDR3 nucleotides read TGCGCCAGCAGCTTGGACGGGAACACCGGGGAGCTGTTTTTT. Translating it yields CASSLDGNTGELFF.

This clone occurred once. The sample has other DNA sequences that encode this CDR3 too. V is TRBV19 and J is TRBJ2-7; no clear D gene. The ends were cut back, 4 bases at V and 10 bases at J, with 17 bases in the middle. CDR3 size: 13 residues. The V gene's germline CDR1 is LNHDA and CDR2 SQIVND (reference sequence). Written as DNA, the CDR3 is TGTGCCAGTAGTAAAAGGGCCCTGGGCGAACAGTACTTC. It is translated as CASSKRALGEQYF.

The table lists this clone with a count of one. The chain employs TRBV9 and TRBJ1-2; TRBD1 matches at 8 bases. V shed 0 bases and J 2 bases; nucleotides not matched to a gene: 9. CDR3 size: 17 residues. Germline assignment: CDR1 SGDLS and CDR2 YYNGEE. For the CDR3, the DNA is TGTGCCAGCAGCGTAGCTACGATTCCAGGGGGCAACTATGGCTACACCTTC. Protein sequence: CASSVATIPGGNYGYTF.

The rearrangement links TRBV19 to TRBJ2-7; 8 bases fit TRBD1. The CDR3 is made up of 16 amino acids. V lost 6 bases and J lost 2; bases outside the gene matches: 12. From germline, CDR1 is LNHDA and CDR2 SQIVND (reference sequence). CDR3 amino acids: CASSPAGTGAPYEQYF. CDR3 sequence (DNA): TGTGCCAGTAGCCCCGCAGGGACAGGAGCCCCCTACGAGCAGTACTTC.

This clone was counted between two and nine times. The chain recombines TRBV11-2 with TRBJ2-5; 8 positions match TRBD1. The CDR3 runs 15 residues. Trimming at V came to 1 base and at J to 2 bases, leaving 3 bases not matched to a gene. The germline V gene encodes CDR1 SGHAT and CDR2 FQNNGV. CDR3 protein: CASSLAGGGQETQYF. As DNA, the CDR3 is TGTGCCAGCAGCTTAGCAGGGGGCGGGCAAGAGACCCAGTACTTC.

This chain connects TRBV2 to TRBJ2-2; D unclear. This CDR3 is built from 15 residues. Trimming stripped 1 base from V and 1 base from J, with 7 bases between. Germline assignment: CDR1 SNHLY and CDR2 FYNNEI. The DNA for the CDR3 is TGTGCCAGCAGTGAAGATGGCGGGAACACCGGGGAGCTGTTTTTT. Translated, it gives CASSEDGGNTGELFF.

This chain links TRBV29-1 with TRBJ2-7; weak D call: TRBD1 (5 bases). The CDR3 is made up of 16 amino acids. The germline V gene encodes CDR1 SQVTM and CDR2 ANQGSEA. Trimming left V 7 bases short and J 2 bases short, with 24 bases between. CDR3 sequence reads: CSARVAGPEFTYEQYF. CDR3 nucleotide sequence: TGCAGCGCCAGGGTTGCAGGGCCCGAATTTACCTACGAGCAGTACTTC.

This CDR3 reads CASSYSTFYEQYF. The CDR3 DNA reads TGTGCCAGCAGTTACTCGACCTTCTACGAGCAGTACTTC. The chain uses TRBV6-5 and TRBJ2-7; D is undetermined. Trimming removed 0 bases at V and 3 bases at J, with 6 bases between. The V gene's germline CDR1 is MNHEY and CDR2 SVGAGI. The CDR3 consists of 13 residues.

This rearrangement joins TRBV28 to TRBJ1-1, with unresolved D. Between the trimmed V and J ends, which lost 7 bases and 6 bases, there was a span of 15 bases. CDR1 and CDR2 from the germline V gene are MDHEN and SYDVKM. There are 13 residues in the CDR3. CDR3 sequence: CASTLPLGPEAFF. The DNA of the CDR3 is TGTGCCAGCACCCTCCCCCTCGGGCCTGAAGCTTTCTTT.

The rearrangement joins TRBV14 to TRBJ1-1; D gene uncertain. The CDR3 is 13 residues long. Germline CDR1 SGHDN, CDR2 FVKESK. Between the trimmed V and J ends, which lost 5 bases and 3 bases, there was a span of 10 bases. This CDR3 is CASSTLLDTEAFF. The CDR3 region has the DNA TGTGCCAGCAGCACTCTTTTGGACACTGAAGCTTTCTTT. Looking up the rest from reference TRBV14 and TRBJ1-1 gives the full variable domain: EAGVTQFPSHSVIEKGQTVTLRCDPISGHDNLYWYRRVMGKEIKFLLHFVKESKQDESGMPNNRFLAERTGGTYSTLKVQPAELEDSGVYFCASSTLLDTEAFFGQGTRLTVV.

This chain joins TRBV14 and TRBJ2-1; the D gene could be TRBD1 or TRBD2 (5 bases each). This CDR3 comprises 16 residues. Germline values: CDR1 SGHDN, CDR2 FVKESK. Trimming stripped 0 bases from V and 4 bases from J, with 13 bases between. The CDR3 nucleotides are TGTGCCAGCAGCCAAGACGGCCGGGACCCTTACAATGAGCAGTTCTTC. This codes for CASSQDGRDPYNEQFF.

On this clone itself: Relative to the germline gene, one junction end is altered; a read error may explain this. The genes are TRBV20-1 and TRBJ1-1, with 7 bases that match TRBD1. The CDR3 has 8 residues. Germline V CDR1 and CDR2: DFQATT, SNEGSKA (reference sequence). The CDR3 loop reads CSARYRGF. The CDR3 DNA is TGCAGTGCTAGGTACAGGGGCTTT.

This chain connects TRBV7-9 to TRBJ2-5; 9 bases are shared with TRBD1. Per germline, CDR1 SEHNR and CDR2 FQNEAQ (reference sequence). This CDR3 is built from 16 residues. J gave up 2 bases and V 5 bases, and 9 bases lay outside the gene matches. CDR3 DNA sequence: TGTGCCAGCAGCCAGAGAAGGACAGGGGCGCAAGAGACCCAGTACTTC. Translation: CASSQRRTGAQETQYF. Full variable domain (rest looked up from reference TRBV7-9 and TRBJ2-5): DTGVSQNPRHKITKRGQNVTFRCDPISEHNRLYWYRQTLGQGPEFLTYFQNEAQLEKSRLLSDRFSAERPKGSFSTLEIQRTEQGDSAMYLCASSQRRTGAQETQYFGPGTRLLVL.

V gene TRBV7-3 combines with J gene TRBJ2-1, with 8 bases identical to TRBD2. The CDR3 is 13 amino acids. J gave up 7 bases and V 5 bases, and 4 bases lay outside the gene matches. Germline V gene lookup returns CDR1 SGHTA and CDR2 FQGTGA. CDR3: CASSPRGGNEQFF. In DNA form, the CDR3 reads TGTGCCAGCAGCCCCCGCGGGGGGAATGAGCAGTTCTTC.

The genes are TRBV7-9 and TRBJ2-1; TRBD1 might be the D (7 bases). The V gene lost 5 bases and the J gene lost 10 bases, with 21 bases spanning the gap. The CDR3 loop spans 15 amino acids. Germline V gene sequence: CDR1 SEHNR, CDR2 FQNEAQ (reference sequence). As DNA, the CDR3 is TGTGCCAGCAGCCCGGGACTGGCCCAGGGGGAGGAGCAGTTCTTC. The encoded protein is CASSPGLAQGEEQFF.

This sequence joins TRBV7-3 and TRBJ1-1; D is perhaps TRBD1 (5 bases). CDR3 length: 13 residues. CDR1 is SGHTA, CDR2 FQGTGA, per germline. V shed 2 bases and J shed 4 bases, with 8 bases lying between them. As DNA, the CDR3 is TGTGCCAGCAGCTTATCAGGGACCACTGAAGCTTTCTTT. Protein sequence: CASSLSGTTEAFF.

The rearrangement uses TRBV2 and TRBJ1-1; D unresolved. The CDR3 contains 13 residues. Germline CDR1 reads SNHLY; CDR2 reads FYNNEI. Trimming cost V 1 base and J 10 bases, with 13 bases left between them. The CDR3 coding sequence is TGTGCCAGCAGTGAAGGATGGACCAGTGGAGCTTTCTTT. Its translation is CASSEGWTSGAFF. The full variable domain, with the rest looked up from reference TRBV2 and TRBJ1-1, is EPEVTQTPSHQVTQMGQEVILRCVPISNHLYFYWYRQILGQKVEFLVSFYNNEISEKSEIFDDQFSVERPDGSNFTLKIRSTKLEDSAMYFCASSEGWTSGAFFGQGTRLTVV.

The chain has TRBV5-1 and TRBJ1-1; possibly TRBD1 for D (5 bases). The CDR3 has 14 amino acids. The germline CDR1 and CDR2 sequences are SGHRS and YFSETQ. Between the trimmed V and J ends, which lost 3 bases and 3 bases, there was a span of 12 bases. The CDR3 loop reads CASSWGELHTEAFF. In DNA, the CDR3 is TGCGCCAGCAGCTGGGGGGAACTTCACACTGAAGCTTTCTTT.

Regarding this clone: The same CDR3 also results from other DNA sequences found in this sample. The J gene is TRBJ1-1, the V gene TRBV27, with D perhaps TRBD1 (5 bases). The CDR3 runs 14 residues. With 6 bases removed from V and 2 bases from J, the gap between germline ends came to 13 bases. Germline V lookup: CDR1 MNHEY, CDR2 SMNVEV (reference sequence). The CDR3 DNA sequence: TGTGCCAGCAGAAGGGGCGAATTTAACACTGAAGCTTTCTTT. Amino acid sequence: CASRRGEFNTEAFF.